Following are 18 T cell receptor beta chains from one sample sequenced in a study of T cells in Graves' hyperthyroidism and ophthalmopathy. RNA transcripts served as the template for amplifying TCR beta CDR3 regions. First-round RT-PCR targeting the TCR CDR3 was performed with the HTBI primer set. One entry per CDR3 protein results from TCRdb running MiXCR on the multiplex PCR reads. The top ten clones hold about half of a sample with hundreds of thousands of distinct CDR3 sequences, less than 20% of them seen once. Sequencing input: blood. All receptors derive from a man aged 40-49 years with Graves' ophthalmopathy.

The V gene is TRBV7-8, the J gene TRBJ2-7; TRBD2 aligns across 11 bases. The germline CDR1 and CDR2 sequences are SGHVS and FQNEAQ. The ends lost 0 bases at V and 0 bases at J; junction bases unmatched: 10. This CDR3 has 19 residues. This chain's CDR3 is CASSLALGLAASRSYEQYF. In nucleotides, the CDR3 is TGTGCCAGCAGCTTAGCGCTGGGACTAGCGGCATCCCGCTCCTACGAGCAGTACTTC. The full variable domain, completed using reference TRBV7-8 and TRBJ2-7, is GAGVSQSPRYKVAKRGQDVALRCDPISGHVSLFWYQQALGQGPEFLTYFQNEAQLDKSGLPSDRFFAERPEGSVSTLKIQRTQQEDSAVYLCASSLALGLAASRSYEQYFGPGTRLTVT.

This clonotype was counted a few times. This sequence joins TRBV4-2 and TRBJ1-5; 11 positions match TRBD1. CDR3 size: 16 residues. Germline V lookup: CDR1 LGHNA, CDR2 YNFKEQ. Trimming took 0 bases from V and 9 from J; bases not matched to a gene: 7. The CDR3: CASSQDSGQGVRPQHF. CDR3 nucleotide sequence: TGTGCCAGCAGCCAAGATTCGGGACAGGGGGTAAGGCCCCAGCATTTT.

The rearrangement links TRBV4-1 to TRBJ2-5, with a tentative D call TRBD2 (5 bases). The V end was cut by 1 base, the J end by 5 bases, with 11 bases between. The CDR3 is made up of 14 amino acids. Germline assignment: CDR1 MGHRA and CDR2 YSYEKL. DNA for the CDR3: TGCGCCAGCAGCCAAGTCGTTACGGGGGAGACCCAGTACTTC. Its protein is CASSQVVTGETQYF.

This clonotype has ten or more counts. The CDR3: CASSPPRYYGYTF. CDR3 nucleotide sequence: TGTGCCAGCTCACCACCGCGGTACTATGGCTACACCTTC. This chain uses TRBV18 with TRBJ1-2; D gene ambiguous. This CDR3 contains 13 residues. With 0 bases removed from V and 3 bases from J, the gap between germline ends came to 5 bases. CDR1 KGHSH and CDR2 LQKENI come from the germline V gene.

A few counts support this clonotype. CDR3 amino acids: CASRTKGASGANVLTF. DNA of the CDR3: TGTGCCAGTAGGACTAAGGGAGCGTCTGGGGCCAACGTCCTGACTTTC. The chain carries TRBV19 and TRBJ2-6, with TRBD2 as a possible D gene (5 bases). The CDR3 is made up of 16 amino acids. The germline V and J ends were trimmed by 6 bases and 1 base, with 13 bases remaining between them. Germline assignment: CDR1 LNHDA and CDR2 SQIVND (reference sequence).

The CDR3 loop reads CASSAFNEKLFF. For the CDR3, the DNA is TGTGCCAGCAGCGCTTTCAATGAAAAACTGTTTTTT. The chain links TRBV7-8 to TRBJ1-4, with D hard to call. Germline CDR1 SGHVS, CDR2 FQNEAQ. Trimming removed 5 bases at V and 5 bases at J, with 6 bases between. There are 12 residues in the CDR3.

This clonotype was detected ten times or more. The chain links TRBV18 to TRBJ2-5; possible D gene TRBD1, 5 bases. V was cut by 4 bases and J by 5 bases, with 14 bases left in between. CDR3 size: 14 residues. CDR1 KGHSH and CDR2 LQKENI come from the germline V gene. The CDR3 DNA is TGTGCCAGCTCACAGGGGTTGGCGAGGGAGACCCAGTACTTC. Translated, it gives CASSQGLARETQYF.

The J gene is TRBJ2-3, the V gene TRBV25-1; TRBD2 agrees at 11 bases. Per the germline V gene, CDR1 is MGHDK and CDR2 is SYGVNS. This CDR3 has 16 amino acids. Germline trimming cut 4 bases from V and 2 bases from J; bases unmatched to any gene: 5. The CDR3 DNA follows: TGTGCCAGCAGTGGGGGGACTAGCGGCTTCACAGATACGCAGTATTTT. Translated: CASSGGTSGFTDTQYF. Supplemented by reference TRBV25-1 and TRBJ2-3, the full variable domain reads EADIYQTPRYLVIGTGKKITLECSQTMGHDKMYWYQQDPGMELHLIHYSYGVNSTEKGDLSSESTVSRIRTEHFPLTLESARPSHTSQYLCASSGGTSGFTDTQYFGPGTRLTVL.

This clonotype was seen a few times. The V call is TRBV10-3, the J call TRBJ2-2; a weak D match, TRBD2 (6 bases). Per germline, CDR1 ENHRY and CDR2 SYGVKD. The ends were cut back, 8 bases at V and 3 bases at J, with 13 bases in the middle. The length of the CDR3 is 14 residues. CDR3 residues: CAIAEAGYTGELFF. The CDR3 DNA reads as TGTGCCATCGCTGAGGCGGGATACACCGGGGAGCTGTTTTTT.

The rearrangement joins TRBV10-3 to TRBJ2-1, with D possibly matching TRBD2 (7 bases). The CDR3 length is 16 residues. Trimming took 0 bases from V and 9 from J, leaving 18 bases between them. Germline CDR1 reads ENHRY; CDR2 reads SYGVKD. This chain's CDR3 is CAISESMARGASEQFF. CDR3 DNA sequence: TGTGCCATCAGTGAGTCCATGGCTCGGGGGGCGAGTGAGCAGTTCTTC.

V and J are TRBV5-1 and TRBJ2-7; D uncertain. V was clipped by 4 bases and J by 2 bases, with 4 bases between them. The length of the CDR3 is 11 residues. The germline V gene has CDR1 SGHRS and CDR2 YFSETQ. CDR3 nucleotide sequence: TGCGCCAGCAGCGACGCCTACGAGCAGTACTTC. Protein: CASSDAYEQYF.

This clonotype has a single count. A junction end diverges from the germline sequence, so it may reflect a read error. The chain is built from TRBV6-2 or TRBV6-3 and TRBJ2-1, with a tentative D call TRBD2 (6 bases). CDR3 size: 12 residues. Germline V lookup: CDR1 MNHEY, CDR2 SVGEGT. The CDR3 spells CASQRVYNEQSF. The DNA for the CDR3 is TGTGCCAGTCAGCGGGTGTACAATGAGCAGTCCTTC.

Concerning this clonotype: Since a much larger clone is just one base distant, this may be a read error. The chain is built from TRBV6-2 or TRBV6-3 and TRBJ2-4, with TRBD1 matching over 7 bases. The CDR3 runs to 19 residues. The trim removed 2 bases at V and 0 bases at J, leaving 13 bases unmatched. Germline V CDR1 and CDR2: MNHEY, SVGEGT. CDR3: CASSYHGNGTVTAKNIQYF. Written as DNA, the CDR3 is TGTGCCAGCAGTTACCACGGGAACGGGACAGTGACAGCCAAAAACATTCAGTACTTC.

The table lists this clonotype with many counts. The junction does not match germline at one end; this may be a read error. CDR3 nucleotide sequence: TGCGCCACCAGCAAGGATGGGACTCCATACGAGCAGTACTTC. Protein product: CATSKDGTPYEQYF. The rearrangement uses TRBV5-1 and TRBJ2-7; perhaps TRBD2 as D (6 bases). The CDR3 contains 14 residues. Germline V gives CDR1 SGHRS, CDR2 YFSETQ.

The rearrangement uses TRBV11-2 and TRBJ2-5; a possible D gene is TRBD2 (7 bases). Trimming removed 5 bases at V and 2 bases at J, with 21 bases between. The CDR3 is 17 amino acids. Germline V gene sequence: CDR1 SGHAT, CDR2 FQNNGV. As DNA, the CDR3 is TGTGCCAGCAGCCAAGGTTGGGGGGGCGCGAGGCAAGAGACCCAGTACTTC. Its protein product is CASSQGWGGARQETQYF.

There are a few counts of this clonotype. This rearrangement joins TRBV10-3 to TRBJ1-1; no reliable D call. Germline V gene data show CDR1 as ENHRY and CDR2 as SYGVKD. There are 13 residues in the CDR3. With 2 bases removed from V and 0 bases from J, the gap between germline ends came to 4 bases. The CDR3 is CAISEILNTEAFF. In DNA form, the CDR3 reads TGTGCCATCAGTGAGATTTTGAACACTGAAGCTTTCTTT.

The genes are TRBV18 and TRBJ1-5, with D perhaps matching TRBD1 (6 bases). The CDR3 length is 16 residues. Looked up from germline, CDR1 is KGHSH and CDR2 is LQKENI. V lost 0 bases, J lost 4 bases, and 13 bases lay in between. The CDR3 coding sequence is TGTGCCAGCTCACCACCCCCCGGGGGCCGGAATCAGCCCCAGCATTTT. Encoded protein: CASSPPPGGRNQPQHF.

The chain uses TRBV28 and TRBJ1-1, with D maybe TRBD1 (6 bases). CDR1 is MDHEN, CDR2 SYDVKM, per germline. Trimming shortened V by 5 bases and J by 3 bases, and 25 bases separated the two germline ends. The CDR3 extends over 18 amino acids. CDR3 in DNA: TGTGCCAGCAGTCCAAGGGGGATGGGGGTGAAGAGGGACACTGAAGCTTTCTTT. Translation gives CASSPRGMGVKRDTEAFF.